This T cell receptor (beta chain) was found in a study of T cells in tuberculosis. Study details: A South African cohort included IGRA-negative adolescents, latently infected IGRA-positive adolescents and adults with active tuberculosis. PBMC were archived before or within 7 days of starting treatment.

Overall study results and limits: Active tuberculosis patients had shorter CDR3-alpha; the beta difference was nonsignificant. Active tuberculosis TCR-alpha repertoires lay closer to GMM-specific TCRs than IGRA-negative controls, suggesting clonal expansion.

Time point: new active TB diagnosis, blood taken before or within 7 days of starting treatment. Comment on this clone: Its cognate antigen is unknown.

Here immunoSEQ multiplex PCR was the method, and the copy in TCRdb shows in-frame clones only, minus some. The sample yields 20,000 to 25,000 clones, about 85% seen once. The receptor was isolated from an adult with tuberculosis. The starting material was PBMCs, obtained at tuberculosis diagnosis.

The CDR3 bases are TGTGCCAGCAGCTTAACGCCCGGGAAGGTCTCTGGGGCCAACGTCCTGACTTTC. As protein: CASSLTPGKVSGANVLTF. The chain employs TRBV7-2 and TRBJ2-6; D might be TRBD2 (5 bases). Deletions cut 2 bases from V and 0 bases from J, with 14 bases between. CDR3 size: 18 residues. Germline loops: CDR1 SGHTA, CDR2 FQGNSA.